The rows below give T cell receptor beta chains drawn from one sample of a study of OX40 agonist ivuxolimab in advanced cancers. TCRdb's copy holds only in-frame clones and misses some; the assay was immunoSEQ multiplex PCR. The sample lists roughly 75,000 clones, over 90% occurring once. The sequencing here drew on CD4+ or CD8+ T cells sorted from blood, taken in a trial of the OX40 agonist ivuxolimab. The receptors derive from an adult with an advanced solid tumor such as melanoma, head and neck, liver or kidney cancer. CDR3s include the opening cysteine and the closing phenylalanine or tryptophan. A D gene is named only where the DNA matches it firmly. Where a row states a size, it is once, few, many or the class of an expanded clone; other rows omit it.

TRBD2 TRBJ2-5 TRBV6-6 - CASSSAGVLQETQYF TGTGCCAGCAGTTCTGCGGGAGTTCTCCAAGAGACCCAGTACTTC
- TRBJ2-7 TRBV28 - CASSDGYEQYF TGTGCCAGCAGTGACGGCTACGAGCAGTACTTC
- TRBJ2-2 TRBV25-1 - CASSEWGGSTTGELFF TGTGCCAGCAGTGAATGGGGCGGGTCGACCACCGGGGAGCTGTTTTTT
TRBD1 TRBJ1-2 TRBV18 once CASSLSTGDYGYTF TGTGCCAGCTCACTATCGACAGGGGACTATGGCTACACCTTC
- TRBJ1-2 TRBV7-9 - CASSSGQSLSLYGYTF TGTGCCAGCAGCTCAGGACAGTCCCTTAGTCTCTATGGCTACACCTTC
TRBD2 TRBJ2-1 TRBV5-8 - CASSLVLAGVDEQFF TGTGCCAGCAGCTTGGTTCTAGCGGGAGTAGATGAGCAGTTCTTC
- TRBJ1-2 TRBV29-1 - CSVEDQGSYGYTF TGCAGCGTTGAAGATCAGGGCAGCTATGGCTACACCTTC
TRBD2 TRBJ2-7 TRBV6-5 once CASSYSASGANEQYF TGTGCCAGCAGTTACTCGGCTAGCGGGGCCAACGAGCAGTACTTC
- TRBJ1-2 TRBV9 - CASSPLAPAGYTF TGTGCCAGCAGCCCCCTAGCCCCAGCTGGCTACACCTTC
- TRBJ2-1 TRBV4-2 once CASSQEGYNEQFF TGTGCCAGCAGCCAAGAGGGGTACAATGAGCAGTTCTTC
- TRBJ1-2 TRBV28 - CASSSPRENYGYTF TGTGCCAGCAGTTCTCCCAGGGAAAACTATGGCTACACCTTC
- TRBJ1-2 TRBV2 - CASSDVAGRGYTF TGTGCCAGCAGTGACGTAGCTGGTAGGGGCTACACCTTC
- TRBJ2-1 TRBV4-3 - CASSQTGQYDEQFF TGCGCCAGCAGCCAAACAGGGCAATACGATGAGCAGTTCTTC
- TRBJ2-7 TRBV19 - CASSIGAGEQYF TGTGCCAGTAGTATAGGGGCAGGAGAGCAGTACTTC
- TRBJ2-5 TRBV27 - CASSFGNGDQETQYF TGTGCCAGCAGTTTCGGTAATGGGGACCAAGAGACCCAGTACTTC
- TRBJ2-2 TRBV6-1 - CASKKHGELFF TGTGCCAGCAAGAAACACGGGGAGCTGTTTTTT
TRBD2 TRBJ2-7 TRBV5-8 - CASSLEGLLAGGELEYEQYF TGTGCCAGCAGCTTGGAAGGGCTACTAGCGGGGGGCGAATTAGAGTACGAGCAGTACTTC
- TRBJ1-1 TRBV5-4 - CASSLVPPGTEAFF TGTGCCAGCAGCTTGGTCCCGCCCGGGACTGAAGCTTTCTTT
TRBD1 TRBJ1-6 TRBV28 few CASSSGTANSPLHF TGTGCCAGCAGTTCCGGGACAGCAAATTCACCCCTCCACTTT
- TRBJ2-1 TRBV29-1 few CSVDFYNEQFF TGCAGCGTGGACTTTTACAATGAGCAGTTCTTC
- TRBJ2-7 TRBV28 - CASSLWDSYEQYF TGTGCCAGCAGTTTATGGGACAGCTACGAGCAGTACTTC
- TRBJ2-5 TRBV11-2 - CASSSQETQYF TGTGCCAGCAGCTCTCAAGAGACCCAGTACTTC
- TRBJ2-3 TRBV5-6 - CASTPSGAPGTQYF TGTGCCAGCACCCCGAGCGGAGCCCCGGGTACGCAGTATTTT
- TRBJ1-1 TRBV11-2 - CASSFLPRGEAEAFF TGTGCCAGCAGCTTCCTTCCCCGGGGGGAGGCTGAAGCTTTCTTT
TRBD2 TRBJ2-1 TRBV27 - CASSPRTSGGANEQFF TGTGCCAGCAGTCCCCGGACTAGCGGGGGGGCCAATGAGCAGTTCTTC
- TRBJ2-3 TRBV4-1 - CASSQVSGTDTQYF TGCGCCAGCAGCCAAGTTTCCGGCACAGATACGCAGTATTTT
TRBD1 TRBJ1-6 TRBV30 - CAWSPGQPNSPLHF TGTGCCTGGAGTCCGGGACAGCCTAATTCACCCCTCCACTTT
- TRBJ2-5 TRBV6-6 - CASSYSLTQETQYF TGTGCCAGCAGTTACTCTCTCACACAAGAGACCCAGTACTTC
- TRBJ1-1 TRBV27 - CASSLWAKLSNTEAFF TGTGCCAGCAGTTTGTGGGCAAAGTTATCGAACACTGAAGCTTTCTTT
TRBD1 TRBJ2-2 TRBV4-1 - CASSQDPWDRVGTGELFF TGCGCCAGCAGCCAAGACCCCTGGGACAGGGTGGGCACCGGGGAGCTGTTTTTT
TRBD2 TRBJ2-4 TRBV5-6 - CASSVGLGIQYF TGTGCCAGCAGCGTGGGACTAGGGATTCAGTACTTC
- TRBJ1-2 TRBV7-6 - CASSTLSEPYGYTF TGTGCCAGCAGCACCCTCAGCGAACCCTATGGCTACACCTTC
- TRBJ1-1 TRBV5-6 - CASSLEIGNTEAFF TGTGCCAGCAGCTTGGAAATTGGGAACACTGAAGCTTTCTTT
TRBD2 TRBJ2-1 TRBV4-1 once CASSQVAGVSNEQFF TGCGCCAGCAGCCAAGTAGCGGGAGTCTCCAATGAGCAGTTCTTC
TRBD1 TRBJ2-6 TRBV2 - CASRDRGPTGANVLTF TGTGCCAGTCGGGACAGGGGGCCCACTGGGGCCAACGTCCTGACTTTC
- TRBJ1-3 TRBV30 - CAWSSRPSSGNTIYF TGTGCCTGGAGTTCCCGACCGAGCTCTGGAAACACCATATATTTT
- TRBJ2-5 TRBV4-1 - CASSQDSGARETQYF TGCGCCAGCAGCCAAGACTCCGGGGCCCGAGAGACCCAGTACTTC
- TRBJ1-1 TRBV7-2 - CASSLADGRGKSNTEAFF TGTGCCAGCAGCTTAGCGGATGGAAGGGGGAAGTCGAACACTGAAGCTTTCTTT
TRBD2 TRBJ2-7 TRBV27 - CASSPTSGLSYEQYF TGTGCCAGCAGTCCAACTAGCGGGCTCTCCTACGAGCAGTACTTC
- TRBJ1-5 TRBV12-5 - CASGLQGNNQPQHF TGTGCTAGTGGCTTACAGGGCAACAATCAGCCCCAGCATTTT
- TRBJ2-2 TRBV6-5 - CASDRRSGTGELFF TGTGCCAGCGACAGGAGAAGCGGCACCGGGGAGCTGTTTTTT
- TRBJ1-5 TRBV6-5 once CASRDRDSNQPQHF TGTGCCAGCAGGGACCGAGATAGCAATCAGCCCCAGCATTTT
- TRBJ2-7 TRBV6-5 - CASSYSSGSYEQYF TGTGCCAGCAGTTACTCGAGCGGCTCCTACGAGCAGTACTTC
- TRBJ2-7 TRBV7-6 few CASSSTPTYEQYF TGTGCCAGCAGCTCAACTCCAACCTACGAGCAGTACTTC
- TRBJ2-5 TRBV7-6 - CASSLALGGQETQYF TGTGCCAGCAGCTTAGCGCTTGGGGGTCAAGAGACCCAGTACTTC